A few counts support the clone carrying this T cell receptor (beta chain). Sample-barcoded 5' priming and a J-beta primer mix drove a second PCR of roughly 6 to 12 cycles. Each CDR3 protein gets one entry after TCRdb re-called the 5' RACE reads with MiXCR. The table shows 1.5 million to 2 million distinct CDR3 sequences, with about 31% occurring only once. This CDR3 has 12 residues. Germline CDR1 reads DFQATT; CDR2 reads SNEGSKA (reference sequence). V shed 4 bases and J shed 2 bases, with 6 bases lying between them. These data are taken from a study of blood T cells in healthy people across ages. The chain links TRBV20-1 to TRBJ2-4; D not certain. Sequencing input: blood. This clonotype originated in a young woman in good health. In DNA form, the CDR3 reads TGCAGTGCTACCTTCTCCAAAAACATTCAGTACTTC. It is translated as CSATFSKNIQYF.